These 31 T cell receptor beta chains came from one sample sequenced in a study of T cells after yellow fever vaccination. In TCRdb, the 5' RACE reads were re-called with MiXCR into one record per CDR3 protein. This sample has around 310,000 distinct CDR3 sequences, with over 8% found just once. The input for sequencing was PBMCs, taken on the day of the first yellow fever vaccination. These receptors came from a man aged 18 to 29 who received the YFV17D yellow fever vaccine.

This clonotype has ten or more counts. The chain uses TRBV4-1 and TRBJ2-5; D possibly matches TRBD1 or TRBD2 (5 bases each). The CDR3 sequence is 14 residues long. CDR1 is MGHRA and CDR2 is YSYEKL in the germline V gene. The V end was cut by 1 base, the J end by 1 base, with 7 bases between. CDR3 amino acids: CASSQVGGQETQYF. The CDR3 DNA follows: TGCGCCAGCAGCCAAGTTGGGGGCCAAGAGACCCAGTACTTC.

This clonotype was counted only a few times. The V gene is TRBV5-6, the J gene TRBJ2-1; D is uncertain. The V gene lost 4 bases and the J gene lost 0 bases, with 14 bases spanning the gap. This CDR3 has 16 residues. From germline, CDR1 is SGHDT and CDR2 YYEEEE. The CDR3 region has the DNA TGTGCCAGCAGCCTGCTTACACGGAGCTCCTACAATGAGCAGTTCTTC. This codes for CASSLLTRSSYNEQFF.

This chain joins TRBV20-1 and TRBJ2-3, with 8 positions matching TRBD2. Looked up from germline, CDR1 is DFQATT and CDR2 is SNEGSKA (reference sequence). The CDR3 length is 15 residues. After removal of 3 bases from V and 2 bases from J, the junction contained 7 bases not matched to a gene. CDR3 in DNA: TGCAGTGCTAGGAGCGATAGCGGGGTCACAGATACGCAGTATTTT. Encoded protein: CSARSDSGVTDTQYF.

The genes are TRBV20-1 and TRBJ1-6, with D unresolved. Germline CDR1 reads DFQATT; CDR2 reads SNEGSKA (reference sequence). With 0 bases removed from V and 0 bases from J, the gap between germline ends came to 9 bases. The CDR3 has 16 residues. For the CDR3, the DNA is TGCAGTGCTAGAGAGTCGCGAAACTCCTATAATTCACCCCTCCACTTT. It is translated as CSARESRNSYNSPLHF.

The V and J genes are TRBV6-4 and TRBJ1-1; D call uncertain. Germline V lookup: CDR1 MRHNA, CDR2 SNTAGT. The CDR3 consists of 13 residues. Between the trimmed V and J ends, which lost 8 bases and 1 base, there was a span of 11 bases. The CDR3 coding sequence is TGTGCCAGCTCAGTGTTTTCGAACACTGAAGCTTTCTTT. This translates into CASSVFSNTEAFF.

This clonotype was recorded a few times. The J gene is TRBJ2-2, the V gene TRBV20-1; D assignment may be TRBD1 or TRBD2 (5 bases each). The CDR3 is made up of 13 amino acids. Germline V CDR1 and CDR2: DFQATT, SNEGSKA (reference sequence). V shed 3 bases and J shed 5 bases, with 10 bases lying between them. CDR3 amino acids: CSASGAETGELFF. CDR3 nucleotides: TGCAGTGCTAGCGGGGCGGAGACCGGGGAGCTGTTTTTT.

There are a few counts of this clonotype. The V and J genes are TRBV5-5 and TRBJ2-7, with D uncertain. The CDR3 extends over 14 amino acids. Germline V CDR1 and CDR2: SGHKS, YYEKEE (reference sequence). Trimming removed 1 base from V and 0 bases from J, with 8 bases in between. This CDR3 is CASSLSSSSYEQYV. Written as DNA, the CDR3 is TGTGCCAGCAGCTTGAGTTCCAGCTCCTACGAGCAGTACGTC.

The chain combines TRBV7-3 with TRBJ2-3; 8 nucleotides agree with TRBD2. Germline CDR1 SGHTA, CDR2 FQGTGA. The CDR3 sequence is 16 residues long. The ends lost 1 base at V and 2 bases at J; junction bases unmatched: 5. CDR3 loop: CASSLIAGGNTDTQYF. In DNA form, the CDR3 reads TGTGCCAGCAGCTTAATCGCGGGGGGAAACACAGATACGCAGTATTTT.

The rearrangement uses TRBV4-3 and TRBJ2-3; D gene uncertain. Trimming left V 0 bases short and J 5 bases short, with 24 bases between. The CDR3 loop spans 19 amino acids. CDR1 is LGHNA and CDR2 is YSLEER in the germline V gene. In DNA, the CDR3 is TGCGCCAGCAGCCAAGAAATCCCTACTGGGCTCCACGAAGGAGATACGCAGTATTTT. Translation: CASSQEIPTGLHEGDTQYF.

This clonotype came up a few times. The rearrangement links TRBV4-1 to TRBJ1-1; no definite D call. Germline CDR1 reads MGHRA; CDR2 reads YSYEKL. This CDR3 is 15 amino acids long. Trimming removed 6 bases from V and 6 bases from J, with 20 bases in between. CDR3 in DNA: TGCGCCAGCAGAGCCGCGGACGGAACCGGGCCTGAAGCTTTCTTT. Its protein product is CASRAADGTGPEAFF.

This clonotype was recorded at least ten times. The genes are TRBV7-3 and TRBJ2-2, with 10 bases that match TRBD1. Germline assignment: CDR1 SGHTA and CDR2 FQGTGA. The CDR3 runs 16 residues. V gave up 4 bases and J gave up 5 bases; unmatched junction bases: 7. The CDR3 sequence is CASSSWTGGGTGELFF. In DNA form, the CDR3 reads TGTGCCAGCAGCTCCTGGACAGGGGGAGGTACCGGGGAGCTGTTTTTT.

V usage is TRBV5-1 and J usage is TRBJ2-5; no clear D gene. The germline gives CDR1 SGHRS, CDR2 YFSETQ. The CDR3 runs to 14 residues. V shed 0 bases and J shed 7 bases, with 13 bases lying between them. The CDR3 sequence: CASSLVSRSGTQYF. The CDR3 DNA follows: TGCGCCAGCAGCTTGGTTAGTCGGTCGGGGACCCAGTACTTC.

The chain joins TRBV7-8 to TRBJ2-3, with 10 bases identical to TRBD2. The CDR3 is 16 residues long. Germline CDR1 and CDR2: SGHVS and FQNEAQ. The junction had 7 bases not matched to a gene; V was cut back by 4 bases and J by 3 bases. CDR3 DNA: TGTGCCAGCAGCTCCCCTCAGCGGGGGGGTACAGATACGCAGTATTTT. Amino acid sequence: CASSSPQRGGTDTQYF.

This clonotype was found a few times. The rearrangement links TRBV7-2 to TRBJ2-7; the D is unclear. V was trimmed by 0 bases and J by 4 bases, leaving 7 bases between them. This CDR3 comprises 13 residues. Germline V gene data show CDR1 as SGHTA and CDR2 as FQGNSA. CDR3 protein: CASSLAAKYEQYV. Here the CDR3 DNA reads TGTGCCAGCAGCTTAGCGGCGAAATACGAGCAGTACGTC.

CDR3 loop: CASSVGQGNYEKLFF. DNA of the CDR3: TGCGCCAGCAGCGTGGGACAGGGAAATTATGAAAAACTGTTTTTT. The chain links TRBV4-1 to TRBJ1-4, with TRBD1 identical over 9 bases. J was trimmed by 6 bases and V by 5 bases; bases with no gene match: 7. Germline V gene sequence: CDR1 MGHRA, CDR2 YSYEKL. The CDR3 loop spans 15 amino acids.

As DNA, the CDR3 is TGTGCCGTCCGGGACGTTGGCACAGATACGCAGTATTTT. It specifies CAVRDVGTDTQYF. This chain links TRBV10-3 with TRBJ2-3; D may correspond to TRBD1 or TRBD2 (5 bases each). Germline lookup yields CDR1 ENHRY and CDR2 SYGVKD. This CDR3 comprises 13 residues. Trimming pared 11 bases from V and 1 base from J, leaving 13 bases between.

J is TRBJ2-7 and V is TRBV20-1; TRBD1 is a possible D gene (6 bases). V was shortened by 6 bases and J by 2 bases, with 14 bases between the two germline ends. The CDR3 is made up of 13 amino acids. CDR1 is DFQATT and CDR2 is SNEGSKA in the germline V gene (reference sequence). The CDR3 loop is CSARGEGAYEQYV. CDR3 nucleotide sequence: TGCAGTGCCAGGGGAGAGGGAGCCTACGAGCAGTACGTC.

This clonotype has ten or more counts. CDR3 loop: CASSLAAGTGFNEQFF. The DNA of the CDR3 is TGTGCCAGCAGCTTGGCTGCAGGGACAGGGTTCAATGAGCAGTTCTTC. This chain connects TRBV7-2 to TRBJ2-1, with 9 positions matching TRBD1. The ends lost 3 bases at V and 6 bases at J; junction bases unmatched: 9. Germline loops: CDR1 SGHTA, CDR2 FQGNSA. This CDR3 has 16 amino acids.

This clonotype came up many times. The V gene is TRBV20-1, the J gene TRBJ1-1; D might be TRBD1 (6 bases). Trimming removed 1 base from V and 5 bases from J, with 14 bases in between. Looked up from germline, CDR1 is DFQATT and CDR2 is SNEGSKA (reference sequence). The CDR3 extends over 14 amino acids. The CDR3 is CSARVPGARTEAFF. In nucleotides, the CDR3 is TGCAGTGCTAGAGTCCCGGGGGCGCGGACTGAAGCTTTCTTT.

This rearrangement joins TRBV6-1 to TRBJ2-3; 7 bases align to TRBD2. With 9 bases clipped from V and 6 bases from J, the junction kept 6 bases outside the gene matches. The germline CDR1 and CDR2 sequences are MNHNS and SASEGT. CDR3 length equals 12 residues. The DNA of the CDR3 is TGTGCCAGTTGGCAGGGAGGGGATACGCAGTATTTT. This sequence encodes CASWQGGDTQYF.

This clonotype was counted between two and nine times. The gene calls are TRBV5-1 and TRBJ1-6, with D unclear. The germline CDR1 and CDR2 sequences are SGHRS and YFSETQ. The CDR3 runs 14 residues. V was shortened by 2 bases and J by 7 bases, with 10 bases between the two germline ends. The CDR3 spells CASSFWATNSPLHF. Written as DNA, the CDR3 is TGCGCCAGCAGCTTCTGGGCAACCAATTCACCCCTCCACTTT.

This clonotype was seen more than once but under ten times. The chain carries TRBV7-2 and TRBJ1-2; 9 nucleotides line up with TRBD1. The V gene end was trimmed by 6 bases and the J gene end by 7 bases; junction bases not matched to a gene: 12. This CDR3 has 15 amino acids. CDR1 SGHTA and CDR2 FQGNSA come from the germline V gene. The CDR3 bases are TGTGCCAGCAGGGCCCGGGGACAGGGTCTAGTTGGCTACACCTTC. It encodes CASRARGQGLVGYTF.

This clonotype was observed many times. The chain has TRBV18 and TRBJ2-7, with a tentative D call TRBD1 (5 bases). Trimming cost V 3 bases and J 7 bases, with 10 bases left between them. The length of the CDR3 is 12 residues. Germline V CDR1 and CDR2: KGHSH, LQKENI. CDR3 in amino acids: CASSPTAWEQYV. CDR3 nucleotides: TGTGCCAGCTCACCGACAGCATGGGAGCAGTACGTC.

This clonotype was counted between two and nine times. V usage is TRBV7-2 and J usage is TRBJ2-1; either TRBD1 or TRBD2 may supply D (5 bases each). There are 15 residues in the CDR3. Trimming shortened V by 2 bases and J by 9 bases, and 17 bases separated the two germline ends. Germline CDR1 reads SGHTA; CDR2 reads FQGNSA. The CDR3 reads CASSLRGYEGGEQFF. CDR3 DNA sequence: TGTGCCAGCAGCTTAAGGGGTTACGAAGGAGGTGAGCAGTTCTTC.

In its sample, this clonotype was seen a few times. V gene TRBV3-1 combines with J gene TRBJ2-7; 8 nucleotides match TRBD2. In germline, CDR1 is LGHDT, CDR2 YNNKEL (reference sequence). This CDR3 spans 15 amino acids. The V and J ends lost 4 bases and 2 bases, in that order; junction bases with no gene match: 7. In DNA form, the CDR3 reads TGTGCCAGCAGCCCCGCGGGGGGTCTGACCTACGAGCAGTACTTC. Amino acids: CASSPAGGLTYEQYF.

On this clonotype: One junction end disagrees with the germline gene, perhaps due to a read error. The V and J genes are TRBV20-1 and TRBJ2-1, with 14 bases fitting TRBD2. CDR1 is DFQATT, CDR2 SNEGSKA, per germline (reference sequence). This CDR3 has 16 residues. The CDR3 reads CCARGLAGGNYNEQFF. The CDR3 DNA is TGCTGTGCTAGAGGACTAGCGGGGGGCAACTACAATGAGCAGTTCTTC.

This clonotype was counted between two and nine times. V usage is TRBV5-1 and J usage is TRBJ2-1, with 9 bases identical to TRBD2. V was clipped by 3 bases and J by 15 bases; unmatched bases: 16. Germline CDR1 and CDR2: SGHRS and YFSETQ. The CDR3 loop spans 15 amino acids. Written as DNA, the CDR3 is TGCGCCAGCAGCTCTACTAGCGGGCGGGGTAAGGCACCGTTCTTC. Translated: CASSSTSGRGKAPFF.

The sample holds a few counts of this clonotype. The chain links TRBV20-1 to TRBJ1-5; TRBD1 aligns across 12 bases. The length of the CDR3 is 15 residues. Germline CDR1 DFQATT, CDR2 SNEGSKA (reference sequence). The junction had 10 bases not matched to a gene; V was cut back by 6 bases and J by 7 bases. The CDR3 region is CSAHGTGGAGQPQHF. DNA for the CDR3: TGCAGTGCCCACGGGACAGGGGGCGCGGGGCAGCCCCAGCATTTT.

This chain joins TRBV19 and TRBJ1-6; D is undetermined. The V end was cut by 3 bases, the J end by 9 bases, with 18 bases between. The CDR3 contains 16 residues. Germline V gene lookup returns CDR1 LNHDA and CDR2 SQIVND (reference sequence). CDR3 in amino acids: CASSMGRSTSSSPLHF. The CDR3 DNA reads as TGTGCCAGTAGTATGGGGAGATCTACCAGTAGTTCACCCCTCCACTTT.

The chain is built from TRBV5-5 and TRBJ2-3; no firm D call. Trimming left V 0 bases short and J 0 bases short, with 11 bases between. The germline V gene encodes CDR1 SGHKS and CDR2 YYEKEE (reference sequence). The CDR3 spans 16 residues. CDR3 protein: CASSLDGGTSTDTQYF. As DNA, the CDR3 is TGTGCCAGCAGCTTGGATGGCGGTACTAGCACAGATACGCAGTATTTT.

This clonotype was detected only a few times. V gene TRBV19 combines with J gene TRBJ2-3; TRBD1 aligns across 7 bases. Per the germline V gene, CDR1 is LNHDA and CDR2 is SQIVND (reference sequence). CDR3 length: 15 amino acids. The V segment lost 5 bases and the J segment 2 bases; nucleotides outside the gene matches: 7. CDR3 sequence: CASSPWDRNTDTQYF. The CDR3 DNA follows: TGTGCCAGTAGTCCTTGGGACAGAAACACAGATACGCAGTATTTT.